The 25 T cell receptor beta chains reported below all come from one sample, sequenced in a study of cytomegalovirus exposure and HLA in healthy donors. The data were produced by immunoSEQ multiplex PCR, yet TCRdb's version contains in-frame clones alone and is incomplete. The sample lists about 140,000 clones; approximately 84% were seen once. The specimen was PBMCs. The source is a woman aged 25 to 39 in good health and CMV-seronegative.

CDR3 sequence reads: CASSRWTSGGPETQYF. The CDR3 DNA reads TGCGCCAGCAGCCGATGGACTAGCGGGGGGCCGGAGACCCAGTACTTC. The rearrangement joins TRBV4-3 to TRBJ2-5; 14 nucleotides match TRBD2. This CDR3 comprises 16 residues. The germline V gene encodes CDR1 LGHNA and CDR2 YSLEER. The V gene end was trimmed by 4 bases and the J gene end by 5 bases; junction bases not matched to a gene: 6.

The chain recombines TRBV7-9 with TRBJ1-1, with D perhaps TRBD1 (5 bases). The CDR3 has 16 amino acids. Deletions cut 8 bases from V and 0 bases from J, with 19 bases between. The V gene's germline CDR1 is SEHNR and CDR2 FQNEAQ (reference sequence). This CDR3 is CASSVGMGRLNTEAFF. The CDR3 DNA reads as TGTGCCAGCTCAGTAGGGATGGGGCGGCTGAACACTGAAGCTTTCTTT.

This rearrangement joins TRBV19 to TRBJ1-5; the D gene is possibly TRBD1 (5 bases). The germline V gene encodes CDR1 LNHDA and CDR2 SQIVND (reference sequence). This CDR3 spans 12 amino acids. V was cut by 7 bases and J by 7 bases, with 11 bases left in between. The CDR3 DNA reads TGTGCCAGTATGGGGCAACGGCAGCCCCAGCATTTT. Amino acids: CASMGQRQPQHF.

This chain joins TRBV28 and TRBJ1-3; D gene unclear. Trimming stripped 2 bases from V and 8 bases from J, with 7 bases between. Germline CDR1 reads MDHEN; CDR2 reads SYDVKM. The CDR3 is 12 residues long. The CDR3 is CASSLIGDTIYF. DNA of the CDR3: TGTGCCAGCAGTTTAATCGGGGACACCATATATTTT.

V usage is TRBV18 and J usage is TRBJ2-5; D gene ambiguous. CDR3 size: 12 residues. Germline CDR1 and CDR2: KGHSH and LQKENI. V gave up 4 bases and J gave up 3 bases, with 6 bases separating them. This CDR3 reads CASSRQEETQYF. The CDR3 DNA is TGTGCCAGCTCACGTCAGGAAGAGACCCAGTACTTC.

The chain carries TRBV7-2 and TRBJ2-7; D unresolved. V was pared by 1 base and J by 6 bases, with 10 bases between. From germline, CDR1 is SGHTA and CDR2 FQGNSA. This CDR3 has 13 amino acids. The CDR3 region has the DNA TGTGCCAGCAGCTTAGTCTCTAGACGCGAGCAGTACTTC. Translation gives CASSLVSRREQYF.

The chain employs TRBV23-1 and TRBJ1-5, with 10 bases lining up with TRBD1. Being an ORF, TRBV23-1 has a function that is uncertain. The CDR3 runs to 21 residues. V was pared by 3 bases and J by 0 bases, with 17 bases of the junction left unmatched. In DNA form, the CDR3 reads TGCGCCAGCAGTCACGGGGACAGGGGCAAAAATGGGCTGGATAGCAATCAGCCCCAGCATTTT. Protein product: CASSHGDRGKNGLDSNQPQHF.

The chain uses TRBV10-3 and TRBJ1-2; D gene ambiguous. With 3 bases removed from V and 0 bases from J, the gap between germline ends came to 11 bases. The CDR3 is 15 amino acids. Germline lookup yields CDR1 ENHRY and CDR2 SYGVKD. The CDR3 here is CAISDFRMPNYGYTF. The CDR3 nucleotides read TGTGCCATCAGTGATTTCAGGATGCCTAACTATGGCTACACCTTC.

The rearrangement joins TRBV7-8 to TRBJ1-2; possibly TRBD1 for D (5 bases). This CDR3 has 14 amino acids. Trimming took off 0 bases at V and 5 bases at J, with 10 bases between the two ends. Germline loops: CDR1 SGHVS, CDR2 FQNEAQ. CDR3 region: CASSLAGANYGYTF. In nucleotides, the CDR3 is TGTGCCAGCAGCTTAGCAGGGGCCAATTATGGCTACACCTTC.

The CDR3 DNA reads as TGTGCCAGTAGTAAGGTTCGGAGACCTGATGGCTACACCTTC. Translation gives CASSKVRRPDGYTF. The J gene is TRBJ1-2, the V gene TRBV19; D is ambiguous. With 4 bases removed from V and 6 bases from J, the gap between germline ends came to 15 bases. Germline V gene data show CDR1 as LNHDA and CDR2 as SQIVND (reference sequence). This CDR3 is built from 14 residues.

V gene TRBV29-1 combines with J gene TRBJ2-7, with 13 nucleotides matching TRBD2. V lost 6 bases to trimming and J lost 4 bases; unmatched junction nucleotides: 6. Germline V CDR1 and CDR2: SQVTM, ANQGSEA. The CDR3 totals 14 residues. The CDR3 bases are TGCAGCGTGACGACTAGCGGGGGGAGGTACGAGCAGTACTTC. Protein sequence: CSVTTSGGRYEQYF.

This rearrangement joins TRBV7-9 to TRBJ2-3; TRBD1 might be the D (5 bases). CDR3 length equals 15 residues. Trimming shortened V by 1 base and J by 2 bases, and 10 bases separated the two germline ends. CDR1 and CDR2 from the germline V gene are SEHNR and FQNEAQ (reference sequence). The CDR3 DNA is TGTGCCAGCAGCTTAGGTCAGGGCATCACAGATACGCAGTATTTT. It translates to CASSLGQGITDTQYF.

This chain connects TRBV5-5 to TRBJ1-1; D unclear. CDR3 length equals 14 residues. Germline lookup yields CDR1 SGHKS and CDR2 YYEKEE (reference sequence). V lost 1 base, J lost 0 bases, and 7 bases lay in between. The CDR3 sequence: CASSLSVMNTEAFF. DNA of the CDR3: TGTGCCAGCAGCTTGAGCGTCATGAACACTGAAGCTTTCTTT.

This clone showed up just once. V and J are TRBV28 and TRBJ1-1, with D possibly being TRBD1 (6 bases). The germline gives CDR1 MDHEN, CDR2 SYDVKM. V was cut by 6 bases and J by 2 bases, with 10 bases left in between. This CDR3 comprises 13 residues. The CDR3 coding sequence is TGTGCCAGCAGGCGGACAGCCAACACTGAAGCTTTCTTT. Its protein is CASRRTANTEAFF.

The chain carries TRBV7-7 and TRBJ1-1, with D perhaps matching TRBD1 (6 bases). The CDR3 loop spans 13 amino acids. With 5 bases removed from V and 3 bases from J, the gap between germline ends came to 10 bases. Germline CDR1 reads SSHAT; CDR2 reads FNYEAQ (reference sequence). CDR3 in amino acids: CASSLDRYTEAFF. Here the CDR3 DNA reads TGTGCCAGCAGCCTAGACAGGTACACTGAAGCTTTCTTT.

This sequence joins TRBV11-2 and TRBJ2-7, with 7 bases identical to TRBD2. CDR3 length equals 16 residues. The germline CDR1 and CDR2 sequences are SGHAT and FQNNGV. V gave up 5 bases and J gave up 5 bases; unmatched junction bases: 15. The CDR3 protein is CASSQSLGLGRNEQYF. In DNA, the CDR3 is TGTGCCAGCAGCCAAAGCTTAGGACTAGGACGAAACGAGCAGTACTTC. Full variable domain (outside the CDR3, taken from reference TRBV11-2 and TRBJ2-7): EAGVAQSPRYKIIEKRQSVAFWCNPISGHATLYWYQQILGQGPKLLIQFQNNGVVDDSQLPKDRFSAERLKGVDSTLKIQPAKLEDSAVYLCASSQSLGLGRNEQYFGPGTRLTVT.

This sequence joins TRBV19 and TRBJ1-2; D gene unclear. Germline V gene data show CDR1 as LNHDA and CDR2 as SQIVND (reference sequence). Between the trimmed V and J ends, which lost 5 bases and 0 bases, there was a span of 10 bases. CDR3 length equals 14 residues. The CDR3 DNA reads TGTGCCAGTAGTGCTTTTACTTCTAACTATGGCTACACCTTC. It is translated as CASSAFTSNYGYTF.

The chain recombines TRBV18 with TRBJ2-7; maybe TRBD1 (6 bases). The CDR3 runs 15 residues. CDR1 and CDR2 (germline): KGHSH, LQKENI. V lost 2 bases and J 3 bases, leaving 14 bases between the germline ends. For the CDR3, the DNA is TGTGCCAGCTCACCATCCCGGGACACTCTCTACGAGCAGTACTTC. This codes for CASSPSRDTLYEQYF.

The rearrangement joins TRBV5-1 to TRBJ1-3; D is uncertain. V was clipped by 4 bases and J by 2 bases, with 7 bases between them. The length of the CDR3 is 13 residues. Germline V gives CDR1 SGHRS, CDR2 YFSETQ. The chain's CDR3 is CASSPNPGNTIYF. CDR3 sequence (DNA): TGCGCCAGCAGCCCCAATCCTGGAAACACCATATATTTT.

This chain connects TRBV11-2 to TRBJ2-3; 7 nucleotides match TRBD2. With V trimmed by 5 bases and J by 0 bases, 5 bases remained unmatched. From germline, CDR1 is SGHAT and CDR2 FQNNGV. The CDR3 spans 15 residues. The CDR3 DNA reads TGTGCCAGCAGCGCCCGGGGAGGGAGCACAGATACGCAGTATTTT. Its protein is CASSARGGSTDTQYF.

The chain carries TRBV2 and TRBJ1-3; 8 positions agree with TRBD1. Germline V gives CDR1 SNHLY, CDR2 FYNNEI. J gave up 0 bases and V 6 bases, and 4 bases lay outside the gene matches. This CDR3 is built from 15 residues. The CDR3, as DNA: TGTGCCAGCAGCCCGGGACAGGTCTCTGGAAACACCATATATTTT. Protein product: CASSPGQVSGNTIYF.

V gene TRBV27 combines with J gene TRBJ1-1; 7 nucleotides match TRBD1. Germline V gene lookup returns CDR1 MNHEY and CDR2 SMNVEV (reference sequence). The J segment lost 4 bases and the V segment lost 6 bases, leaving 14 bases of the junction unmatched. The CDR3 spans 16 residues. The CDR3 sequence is CASSLRQGLVSTEAFF. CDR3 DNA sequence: TGTGCCAGCAGCCTCCGACAGGGCCTCGTAAGCACTGAAGCTTTCTTT.

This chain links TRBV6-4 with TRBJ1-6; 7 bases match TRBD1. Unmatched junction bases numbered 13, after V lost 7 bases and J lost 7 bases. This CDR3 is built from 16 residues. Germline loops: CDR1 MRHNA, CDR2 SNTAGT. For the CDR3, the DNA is TGTGCCAGCAACATGCCGGGACAGTTTTCCAATTCACCCCTCCACTTT. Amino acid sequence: CASNMPGQFSNSPLHF.

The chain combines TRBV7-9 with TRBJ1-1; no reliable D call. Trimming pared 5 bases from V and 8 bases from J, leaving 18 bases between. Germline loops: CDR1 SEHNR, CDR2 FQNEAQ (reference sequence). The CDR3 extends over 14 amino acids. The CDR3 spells CASSLSGISLEAFF. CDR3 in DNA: TGTGCCAGCAGCCTATCCGGGATTTCCCTCGAAGCTTTCTTT.

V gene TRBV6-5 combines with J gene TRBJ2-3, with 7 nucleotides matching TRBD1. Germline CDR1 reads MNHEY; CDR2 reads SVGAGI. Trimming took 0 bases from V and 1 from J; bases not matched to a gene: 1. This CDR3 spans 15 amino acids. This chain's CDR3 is CASSYSDRGTDTQYF. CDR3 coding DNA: TGTGCCAGCAGTTACTCCGACAGGGGCACAGATACGCAGTATTTT.